One sample yielded the 22 T cell receptor beta chains listed below, sequenced in a study of OX40 agonist ivuxolimab in advanced cancers. Using immunoSEQ multiplex PCR, the repertoire was profiled, and TCRdb retains in-frame clones only, with some absent. The sample shows some 86,000 clones, around 94% of them seen only once. Sample: CD4+ or CD8+ T cells sorted from blood, taken in a trial of the OX40 agonist ivuxolimab. The source is an adult with an advanced solid tumor such as melanoma, head and neck, liver or kidney cancer.

V and J are TRBV27 and TRBJ2-7; 11 bases map to TRBD1. Germline V gene lookup returns CDR1 MNHEY and CDR2 SMNVEV (reference sequence). Trimming cost V 5 bases and J 5 bases; bases outside gene matches: 8. CDR3 length: 15 residues. Here the CDR3 reads CASSAPDRGHDEQYF. In DNA, the CDR3 is TGTGCCAGCAGTGCCCCGGACAGGGGGCACGACGAGCAGTACTTC.

V and J are TRBV6-5 and TRBJ2-1, with D perhaps matching TRBD2 (6 bases). V was cut by 2 bases and J by 1 base, with 6 bases left in between. Germline V gene sequence: CDR1 MNHEY, CDR2 SVGAGI. This CDR3 contains 14 residues. This CDR3 reads CASSYRGSYNEQFF. CDR3 DNA: TGTGCCAGCAGTTACCGGGGGTCCTACAATGAGCAGTTCTTC.

The rearrangement joins TRBV25-1 to TRBJ1-1, with D hard to call. The V end lost 6 bases, the J end lost 1 base, and 15 bases lay between the germline ends. The germline V gene encodes CDR1 MGHDK and CDR2 SYGVNS. CDR3 size: 15 residues. The CDR3: CASSQAAWGNTEAFF. The CDR3, as DNA: TGTGCCAGCAGCCAAGCCGCCTGGGGGAACACTGAAGCTTTCTTT. Full variable domain (missing parts from reference TRBV25-1 and TRBJ1-1): EADIYQTPRYLVIGTGKKITLECSQTMGHDKMYWYQQDPGMELHLIHYSYGVNSTEKGDLSSESTVSRIRTEHFPLTLESARPSHTSQYLCASSQAAWGNTEAFFGQGTRLTVV.

The rearrangement links TRBV15 to TRBJ2-7; 10 positions agree with TRBD1. Germline CDR1 reads LNHNV; CDR2 reads YYDKDF (reference sequence). This CDR3 comprises 15 residues. J was trimmed by 4 bases and V by 3 bases; bases with no gene match: 6. CDR3 amino acids: CATSSPWDRGYEQYF. As DNA, the CDR3 is TGTGCCACCAGCAGCCCATGGGACAGGGGTTACGAGCAGTACTTC.

The chain couples TRBV19 to TRBJ2-1, with TRBD2 matching 10 bases. V was clipped by 4 bases and J by 3 bases; unmatched bases: 3. Germline assignment: CDR1 LNHDA and CDR2 SQIVND (reference sequence). CDR3 length equals 15 residues. The CDR3 DNA is TGTGCCAGTAGTACCCGGACTAGCGGCTACAATGAGCAGTTCTTC. Its protein is CASSTRTSGYNEQFF.

V gene TRBV6-1 combines with J gene TRBJ2-7, with 7 bases matching TRBD1. CDR3 length: 13 amino acids. The V gene end was trimmed by 7 bases and the J gene end by 4 bases; junction bases not matched to a gene: 7. Germline loops: CDR1 MNHNS, CDR2 SASEGT. Here the CDR3 DNA reads TGTGCCAGCAAGGGACAGACCCGTTACGAGCAGTACTTC. Translating it yields CASKGQTRYEQYF.

This clone has just one count. The chain recombines TRBV28 with TRBJ2-7; perhaps TRBD1 as D (5 bases). CDR1 is MDHEN and CDR2 is SYDVKM in the germline V gene. This CDR3 comprises 13 residues. The V gene lost 6 bases and the J gene lost 2 bases, with 11 bases spanning the gap. In DNA form, the CDR3 reads TGTGCCAGCAGCCGTGGACAAACCTACGAGCAGTACTTC. This encodes CASSRGQTYEQYF.

The V call is TRBV5-6, the J call TRBJ2-7, with 10 bases identical to TRBD2. The CDR3 runs 18 residues. V was clipped by 0 bases and J by 0 bases; unmatched bases: 9. Looked up from germline, CDR1 is SGHDT and CDR2 is YYEEEE. CDR3 amino acids: CASSLAAGGPRGSYEQYF. The CDR3 nucleotides are TGTGCCAGCAGCTTGGCAGCGGGAGGGCCAAGGGGCTCCTACGAGCAGTACTTC.

This clone has just one count. CDR3 region: CASSIKQGSTDTQYF. The CDR3 DNA is TGTGCCAGCTCTATTAAGCAGGGGAGCACAGATACGCAGTATTTT. J is TRBJ2-3 and V is TRBV18; D is possibly TRBD1 (6 bases). V lost 6 bases to trimming and J lost 0 bases, with 13 bases between them. CDR1 KGHSH and CDR2 LQKENI come from the germline V gene. CDR3 length: 15 residues.

In its sample, this clone was seen once. The chain employs TRBV4-1 and TRBJ1-5; D gene unclear. CDR3 size: 13 residues. Looked up from germline, CDR1 is MGHRA and CDR2 is YSYEKL. Trimming shortened V by 3 bases and J by 0 bases, and 3 bases separated the two germline ends. The CDR3 DNA is TGCGCCAGCAGCCAGGTTAGCAATCAGCCCCAGCATTTT. It codes for CASSQVSNQPQHF.

The genes are TRBV5-1 and TRBJ1-4; 9 nucleotides agree with TRBD1. V shed 3 bases, J shed 6 bases, and the junction held 6 bases outside the gene matches. Per the germline V gene, CDR1 is SGHRS and CDR2 is YFSETQ. The CDR3 sequence is 15 residues long. CDR3 sequence (DNA): TGCGCCAGCAGCTACGGGACAGGGATCGATGAAAAACTGTTTTTT. As protein: CASSYGTGIDEKLFF.

The rearrangement uses TRBV7-2 and TRBJ2-7, with D unresolved. CDR1 and CDR2 from the germline V gene are SGHTA and FQGNSA. V lost 1 base, J lost 0 bases, and 7 bases lay in between. The CDR3 covers 14 residues. This chain's CDR3 is CASSLDLPSYEQYF. The CDR3 bases are TGTGCCAGCAGCTTAGACTTACCCTCCTACGAGCAGTACTTC.

V gene TRBV28 combines with J gene TRBJ2-5, with 7 bases matching TRBD2. With 4 bases clipped from V and 2 bases from J, the junction kept 7 bases outside the gene matches. The CDR3 has 15 amino acids. CDR1 and CDR2 (germline): MDHEN, SYDVKM. CDR3 DNA: TGTGCCAGCAGTTACGCCGGGACTACTCAAGAGACCCAGTACTTC. It codes for CASSYAGTTQETQYF.

J is TRBJ2-5 and V is TRBV27, with D possibly TRBD2 on 5 matching bases. Trimming shortened V by 5 bases and J by 5 bases, and 24 bases separated the two germline ends. Germline CDR1 reads MNHEY; CDR2 reads SMNVEV (reference sequence). The CDR3 is 17 amino acids. CDR3 sequence (DNA): TGTGCCAGCAGTCCCCTGGACGGAGCGGCCATGGGGGAGACCCAGTACTTC. This encodes CASSPLDGAAMGETQYF.

The V gene is TRBV5-6, the J gene TRBJ2-1; the D gene could be TRBD1 or TRBD2 (5 bases each). Germline lookup yields CDR1 SGHDT and CDR2 YYEEEE. The CDR3 has 13 amino acids. V shed 0 bases and J shed 6 bases, with 7 bases lying between them. The chain's CDR3 is CASSLGGVNEQFF. The CDR3 DNA reads as TGTGCCAGCAGCTTGGGAGGGGTCAATGAGCAGTTCTTC.

V usage is TRBV5-6 and J usage is TRBJ2-1; unclear D gene. The CDR3 covers 15 residues. Per germline, CDR1 SGHDT and CDR2 YYEEEE. The V gene lost 0 bases and the J gene lost 1 base, with 8 bases spanning the gap. CDR3 in amino acids: CASSLVGSSYNEQFF. In DNA, the CDR3 is TGTGCCAGCAGCTTGGTGGGCAGTTCCTACAATGAGCAGTTCTTC.

The V call is TRBV7-3, the J call TRBJ2-2; 7 positions match TRBD2. J was trimmed by 4 bases and V by 4 bases; bases with no gene match: 0. This CDR3 has 13 amino acids. Looked up from germline, CDR1 is SGHTA and CDR2 is FQGTGA. CDR3 in amino acids: CASSSGGTGELFF. Written as DNA, the CDR3 is TGTGCCAGCAGCTCGGGGGGCACCGGGGAGCTGTTTTTT.

The rearrangement uses TRBV27 and TRBJ1-6; D perhaps matches TRBD1 (6 bases). V was trimmed by 8 bases and J by 7 bases, leaving 9 bases between them. Germline CDR1 reads MNHEY; CDR2 reads SMNVEV (reference sequence). The CDR3 consists of 12 residues. CDR3: CASGQSNSPLHF. The CDR3 coding sequence is TGTGCCAGCGGACAGTCAAATTCACCCCTCCACTTT.

J is TRBJ2-3 and V is TRBV27; D gene unclear. The CDR3 has 13 amino acids. Trimming removed 4 bases at V and 4 bases at J, with 9 bases between. The V gene's germline CDR1 is MNHEY and CDR2 SMNVEV (reference sequence). CDR3 in DNA: TGTGCCAGCAGTTATGATAGTTCAGATACGCAGTATTTT. Encoded protein: CASSYDSSDTQYF.

V and J are TRBV15 and TRBJ1-6, with unresolved D. The germline V gene has CDR1 LNHNV and CDR2 YYDKDF (reference sequence). V lost 5 bases, J lost 6 bases, and 8 bases lay in between. The CDR3 loop spans 13 amino acids. The CDR3 DNA is TGTGCCACCAGCGCCATCGGTAATTCACCCCTCCACTTT. This translates into CATSAIGNSPLHF.

This chain connects TRBV27 to TRBJ2-7, with D hard to call. Between the trimmed V and J ends, which lost 2 bases and 4 bases, there was a span of 9 bases. The germline V gene has CDR1 MNHEY and CDR2 SMNVEV (reference sequence). The CDR3 has 13 residues. Written as DNA, the CDR3 is TGTGCCAGCAGTTTACGGATGGGTTACGAGCAGTACTTC. It encodes CASSLRMGYEQYF.

The genes are TRBV7-6 and TRBJ2-3; no reliable D call. The CDR3 is 16 amino acids. Per the germline V gene, CDR1 is SGHVS and CDR2 is FNYEAQ. Deletions cut 4 bases from V and 2 bases from J, with 16 bases between. The CDR3 here is CASSSLGPRDTDTQYF. The CDR3 DNA reads as TGTGCCAGCAGCTCGCTTGGGCCTCGTGACACAGATACGCAGTATTTT.